A single sample is the source of the 20 T cell receptor beta chains below, sequenced in a study of neoadjuvant anti-PD-1 for oral cavity cancer. Some clones are missing from TCRdb's copy, which holds only in-frame ones; the method was immunoSEQ multiplex PCR. The sample carries over 10,000 clones, 65% to 75% recorded once. Here the sequenced sample was PBMCs, taken before nivolumab (anti-PD-1) treatment. Receptors originate from a person aged 40 to 85 with oral cavity squamous cell carcinoma.

This clone was seen a few times. The chain is built from TRBV6-4 and TRBJ2-2; D unresolved. The CDR3 consists of 14 residues. Trimming removed 4 bases from V and 2 bases from J, with 8 bases in between. The germline CDR1 and CDR2 sequences are MRHNA and SNTAGT. The CDR3 region is CASSALYNTGELFF. CDR3 DNA: TGTGCCAGCAGTGCCCTATACAACACCGGGGAGCTGTTTTTT.

This chain joins TRBV6-1 and TRBJ1-5; 11 bases are a match to TRBD1. The length of the CDR3 is 15 residues. CDR1 MNHNS and CDR2 SASEGT come from the germline V gene. The J segment lost 4 bases and the V segment lost 4 bases, leaving 3 bases of the junction unmatched. Here the CDR3 DNA reads TGTGCCAGCAGTGGGACAGGGGGCGGGAATCAGCCCCAGCATTTT. Translation gives CASSGTGGGNQPQHF.

The gene calls are TRBV30 and TRBJ2-1; D is undetermined. There are 17 residues in the CDR3. CDR1 is GTSNPN, CDR2 SVGIG, per germline (reference sequence). The germline V and J ends were trimmed by 0 bases and 0 bases, with 15 bases remaining between them. CDR3 in DNA: TGTGCCTGGAGTGTAGCTATTGCCAGTAGCTCCTACAATGAGCAGTTCTTC. Amino acids: CAWSVAIASSSYNEQFF.

CDR3 sequence: CASSLQGERAPLHF. The CDR3 bases are TGTGCCAGCAGCCTACAGGGAGAGAGAGCACCCCTCCACTTT. The chain is built from TRBV27 and TRBJ1-6; perhaps TRBD1 as D (6 bases). Germline assignment: CDR1 MNHEY and CDR2 SMNVEV (reference sequence). The CDR3 loop spans 14 amino acids. V lost 6 bases and J 11 bases, leaving 17 bases between the germline ends.

The V gene is TRBV5-8, the J gene TRBJ2-3, with D unresolved. Germline V gene data show CDR1 as SGHTS and CDR2 as YDEGEE. This CDR3 has 17 residues. The V end was cut by 7 bases, the J end by 6 bases, with 27 bases between. CDR3 nucleotides: TGTGCCAGCGTTAAACTTATTGACACGACGAAAGGCGATACGCAGTATTTT. It is translated as CASVKLIDTTKGDTQYF.

This clone was counted only a few times. The V gene is TRBV18, the J gene TRBJ1-4, with D possibly being TRBD1 (5 bases). The CDR3 runs to 15 residues. Germline assignment: CDR1 KGHSH and CDR2 LQKENI. Trimming cost V 5 bases and J 7 bases, with 17 bases left between them. The CDR3 region has the DNA TGTGCCAGCTCAGTGAGACAGAAATCGGGTGAAAAACTGTTTTTT. Its protein is CASSVRQKSGEKLFF.

The J gene is TRBJ2-3, the V gene TRBV7-8, with D tentatively TRBD1 (5 bases). This CDR3 spans 16 amino acids. The V and J ends lost 4 bases and 4 bases respectively, with 18 bases between them. Looked up from germline, CDR1 is SGHVS and CDR2 is FQNEAQ. In nucleotides, the CDR3 is TGTGCCAGCAGCTCCTCGGACGTAGGGGTACCAGATACGCAGTATTTT. Its translation: CASSSSDVGVPDTQYF.

This clone was seen more than once but under ten times. V is TRBV5-4 and J is TRBJ2-7, with D possibly matching TRBD2 (5 bases). The length of the CDR3 is 15 residues. V was cut by 2 bases and J by 4 bases, with 16 bases left in between. Germline V CDR1 and CDR2: SGHNT, YYREEE (reference sequence). CDR3 sequence reads: CASSFGLSRDYEQYF. DNA for the CDR3: TGTGCCAGCAGCTTTGGACTGAGTCGGGATTACGAGCAGTACTTC. The entire variable domain, with the rest obtained from reference TRBV5-4 and TRBJ2-7, is as follows: ETGVTQSPTHLIKTRGQQVTLRCSSQSGHNTVSWYQQALGQGPQFIFQYYREEENGRGNFPPRFSGLQFPNYSSELNVNALELDDSALYLCASSFGLSRDYEQYFGPGTRLTVT.

This clone was picked up one time. J is TRBJ2-1 and V is TRBV9; possible D gene TRBD2, 6 bases. CDR1 and CDR2 (germline): SGDLS, YYNGEE. The CDR3 totals 14 residues. The V end lost 3 bases, the J end lost 7 bases, and 14 bases lay between the germline ends. The DNA for the CDR3 is TGTGCCAGCAGCGCGGGGACTTCTCAAAATGAGCAGTTCTTC. It codes for CASSAGTSQNEQFF.

The chain combines TRBV29-1 with TRBJ1-1; unclear D gene. Germline V gene lookup returns CDR1 SQVTM and CDR2 ANQGSEA. V was clipped by 5 bases and J by 4 bases, with 14 bases between them. This CDR3 is built from 13 residues. This CDR3 reads CSVLSPQATEAFF. The DNA of the CDR3 is TGCAGCGTTTTATCCCCCCAAGCCACTGAAGCTTTCTTT.

This clone was observed a handful of times. The chain has TRBV2 and TRBJ2-2; the D is unclear. Trimming took off 5 bases at V and 9 bases at J, with 10 bases between the two ends. This CDR3 has 12 amino acids. CDR1 and CDR2 from the germline V gene are SNHLY and FYNNEI. In DNA form, the CDR3 reads TGTGCCAGCAGTCTTCTAGACCGGGAGCTGTTTTTT. Its translation: CASSLLDRELFF.

The chain uses TRBV5-6 and TRBJ1-1; TRBD1 matches at 12 bases. The CDR3 spans 16 residues. V shed 5 bases, J shed 3 bases, and the junction held 8 bases outside the gene matches. CDR1 SGHDT and CDR2 YYEEEE come from the germline V gene. CDR3 nucleotides: TGTGCCAGCAGTCTCGGGACAGGGGGCTTTGACACTGAAGCTTTCTTT. Translation: CASSLGTGGFDTEAFF. The full variable domain, its missing parts supplied by reference TRBV5-6 and TRBJ1-1, is DAGVTQSPTHLIKTRGQQVTLRCSPKSGHDTVSWYQQALGQGPQFIFQYYEEEERQRGNFPDRFSGHQFPNYSSELNVNALLLGDSALYLCASSLGTGGFDTEAFFGQGTRLTVV.

The chain couples TRBV19 to TRBJ2-1, with 13 bases matching TRBD2. This CDR3 has 16 amino acids. Trimming took 3 bases from V and 8 from J; bases not matched to a gene: 7. Germline lookup yields CDR1 LNHDA and CDR2 SQIVND (reference sequence). The CDR3 loop is CASSIGWTSGSHEQFF. The CDR3 DNA sequence: TGTGCCAGTAGTATTGGTTGGACTAGCGGGAGCCATGAGCAGTTCTTC.

The rearrangement uses TRBV29-1 and TRBJ2-3; D uncertain. The V gene lost 5 bases and the J gene lost 4 bases, with 13 bases spanning the gap. The germline V gene has CDR1 SQVTM and CDR2 ANQGSEA. This CDR3 has 13 amino acids. CDR3 sequence (DNA): TGCAGCGTTCTTGAGACGGCCGCAGATACGCAGTATTTT. It translates to CSVLETAADTQYF.

The CDR3 DNA is TGCGCCAGCAGTGAGAAGGGGCAGCCCCAGCATTTT. Translated: CASSEKGQPQHF. The rearrangement joins TRBV10-2 to TRBJ1-5; D might be TRBD1 (5 bases). The CDR3 is made up of 12 amino acids. Germline CDR1 and CDR2: WSHSY and SAAADI. V shed 2 bases and J shed 7 bases, with 6 bases lying between them.

V usage is TRBV5-4 and J usage is TRBJ1-1; D uncertain. From germline, CDR1 is SGHNT and CDR2 YYREEE (reference sequence). V gave up 7 bases and J gave up 1 base, with 17 bases separating them. This CDR3 comprises 15 residues. The CDR3 bases are TGTGCCAGCTTAAGGAACCCCCTCTCGAACACTGAAGCTTTCTTT. It yields the protein CASLRNPLSNTEAFF. Full variable domain (rest looked up from reference TRBV5-4 and TRBJ1-1): ETGVTQSPTHLIKTRGQQVTLRCSSQSGHNTVSWYQQALGQGPQFIFQYYREEENGRGNFPPRFSGLQFPNYSSELNVNALELDDSALYLCASLRNPLSNTEAFFGQGTRLTVV.

The chain couples TRBV9 to TRBJ2-2; D is perhaps TRBD2 (7 bases). V was cut by 4 bases and J by 3 bases, with 22 bases left in between. This CDR3 is 18 amino acids long. In germline, CDR1 is SGDLS, CDR2 YYNGEE. The CDR3 nucleotides read TGTGCCAGCAGCATCCCCTCAGAAGGGGGGGAGCACACCGGGGAGCTGTTTTTT. Translating it yields CASSIPSEGGEHTGELFF. The whole variable domain, remainder taken from reference TRBV9 and TRBJ2-2, is DSGVTQTPKHLITATGQRVTLRCSPRSGDLSVYWYQQSLDQGLQFLIQYYNGEERAKGNILERFSAQQFPDLHSELNLSSLELGDSALYFCASSIPSEGGEHTGELFFGEGSRLTVL.

The chain carries TRBV18 and TRBJ2-7; 11 bases are shared with TRBD2. CDR1 is KGHSH, CDR2 LQKENI, per germline. With V trimmed by 5 bases and J by 2 bases, 5 bases remained unmatched. This CDR3 is 15 amino acids long. CDR3 protein: CASSAGTSGAYEQYF. The DNA of the CDR3 is TGTGCCAGCTCAGCCGGGACTAGCGGAGCCTACGAGCAGTACTTC.

V and J are TRBV27 and TRBJ1-5; the match to TRBD1 covers 7 bases. V lost 6 bases and J lost 5; bases outside the gene matches: 4. Germline V gene sequence: CDR1 MNHEY, CDR2 SMNVEV (reference sequence). The CDR3 totals 13 residues. CDR3 sequence reads: CASRTGSHQPQHF. The DNA of the CDR3 is TGTGCCAGCAGGACAGGGTCCCATCAGCCCCAGCATTTT.

V gene TRBV2 combines with J gene TRBJ1-4; weak D call: TRBD1 (5 bases). The CDR3 contains 17 residues. Per germline, CDR1 SNHLY and CDR2 FYNNEI. The V and J ends lost 4 bases and 3 bases respectively, with 18 bases between them. The CDR3 coding sequence is TGTGCCAGCAGTGCCTCGGGCCTCCGGGGGGCTAATGAAAAACTGTTTTTT. Translating gives CASSASGLRGANEKLFF.